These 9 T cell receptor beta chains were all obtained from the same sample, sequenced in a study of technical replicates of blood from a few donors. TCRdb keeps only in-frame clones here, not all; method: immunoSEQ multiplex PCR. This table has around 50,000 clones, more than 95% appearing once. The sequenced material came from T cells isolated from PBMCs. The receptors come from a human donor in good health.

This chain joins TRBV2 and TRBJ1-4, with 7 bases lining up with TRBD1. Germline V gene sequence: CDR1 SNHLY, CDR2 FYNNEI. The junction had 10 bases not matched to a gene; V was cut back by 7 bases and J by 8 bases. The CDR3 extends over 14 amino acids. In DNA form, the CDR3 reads TGTGCCAGCATTAGACAGGGTGAAGGGGAAAAACTGTTTTTT. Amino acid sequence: CASIRQGEGEKLFF.

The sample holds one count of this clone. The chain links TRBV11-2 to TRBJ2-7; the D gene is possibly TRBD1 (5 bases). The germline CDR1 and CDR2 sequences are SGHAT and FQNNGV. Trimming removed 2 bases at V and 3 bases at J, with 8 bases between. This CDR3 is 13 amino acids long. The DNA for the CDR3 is TGTGCCAGCAGCTTATCACAGGACTACGAGCAGTACTTC. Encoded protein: CASSLSQDYEQYF.

Here the CDR3 DNA reads TGCAGCGCTGAGGCTAATGAGGAGATTCGGACCGGGGAGCTGTTTTTT. It is translated as CSAEANEEIRTGELFF. The chain has TRBV29-1 and TRBJ2-2; D is unclear. V lost 7 bases, J lost 5 bases, and 23 bases lay in between. From germline, CDR1 is SQVTM and CDR2 ANQGSEA. The CDR3 has 16 amino acids.

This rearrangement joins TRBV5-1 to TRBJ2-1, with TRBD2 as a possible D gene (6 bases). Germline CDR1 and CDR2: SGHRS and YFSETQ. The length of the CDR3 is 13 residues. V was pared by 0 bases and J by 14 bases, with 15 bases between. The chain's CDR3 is CASSLVAGYGEFF. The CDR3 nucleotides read TGCGCCAGCAGCTTGGTCGCGGGATATGGGGAGTTCTTC.

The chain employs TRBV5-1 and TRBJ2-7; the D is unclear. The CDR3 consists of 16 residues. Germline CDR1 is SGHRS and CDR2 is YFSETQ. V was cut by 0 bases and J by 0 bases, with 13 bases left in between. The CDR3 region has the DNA TGCGCCAGCAGCTTGGGCGCGCACCGTTACTCCTACGAGCAGTACTTC. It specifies CASSLGAHRYSYEQYF. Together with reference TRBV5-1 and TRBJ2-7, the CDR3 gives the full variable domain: KAGVTQTPRYLIKTRGQQVTLSCSPISGHRSVSWYQQTPGQGLQFLFEYFSETQRNKGNFPGRFSGRQFSNSRSEMNVSTLELGDSALYLCASSLGAHRYSYEQYFGPGTRLTVT.

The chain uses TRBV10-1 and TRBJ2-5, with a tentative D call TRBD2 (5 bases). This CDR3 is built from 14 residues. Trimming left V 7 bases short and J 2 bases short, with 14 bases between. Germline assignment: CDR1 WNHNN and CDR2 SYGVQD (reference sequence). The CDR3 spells CASNCLACQETQYF. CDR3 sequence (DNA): TGCGCCAGCAATTGTCTAGCCTGTCAAGAGACCCAGTACTTC.

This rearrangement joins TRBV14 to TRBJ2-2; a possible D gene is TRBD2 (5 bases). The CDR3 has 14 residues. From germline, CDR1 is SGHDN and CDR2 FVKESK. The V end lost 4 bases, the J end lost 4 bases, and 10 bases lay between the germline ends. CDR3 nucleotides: TGTGCCAGCAGCCCTACTACTAGCACCGGGGAGCTGTTTTTT. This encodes CASSPTTSTGELFF.

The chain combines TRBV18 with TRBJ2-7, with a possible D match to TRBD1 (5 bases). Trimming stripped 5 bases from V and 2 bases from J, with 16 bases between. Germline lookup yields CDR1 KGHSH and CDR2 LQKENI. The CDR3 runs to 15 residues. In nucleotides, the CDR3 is TGTGCCAGCTCAGCGGTCTCTCAGACAGCCTACGAGCAGTACTTC. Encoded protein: CASSAVSQTAYEQYF.

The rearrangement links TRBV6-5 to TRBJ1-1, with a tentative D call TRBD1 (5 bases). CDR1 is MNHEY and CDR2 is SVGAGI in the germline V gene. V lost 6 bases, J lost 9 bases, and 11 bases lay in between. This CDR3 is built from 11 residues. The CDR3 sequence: CASRYGTQAFF. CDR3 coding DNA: TGTGCCAGCAGATATGGGACTCAAGCTTTCTTT.